The 30 T cell receptor beta chains presented below share a single source sample, sequenced in a study of T cell repertoires in cytomegalovirus infection. MiXCR, applied by TCRdb to the reads, yields one record per CDR3 protein. Found here are around 450,000 distinct CDR3 sequences, roughly 30% of them singletons; the top ten hold roughly an eighth. Material: PBMCs. The source is a human donor in good health (CMV status not recorded). Some clones in this sample may be carry-over from other donors' samples.

This clonotype has only a few counts. The genes are TRBV19 and TRBJ2-1, with D tentatively TRBD2 (6 bases). Trimming took 5 bases from V and 2 from J, leaving 10 bases between them. CDR1 is LNHDA and CDR2 is SQIVND in the germline V gene (reference sequence). The CDR3 extends over 14 amino acids. The CDR3 DNA is TGTGCCAGTAGTGGGGAGGAGGCCTACAATGAGCAGTTCTTC. Residues: CASSGEEAYNEQFF.

The chain links TRBV29-1 to TRBJ2-1; 9 positions match TRBD1. The germline CDR1 and CDR2 sequences are SQVTM and ANQGSEA. The CDR3 totals 14 residues. The trim removed 2 bases at V and 3 bases at J, leaving 2 bases unmatched. The CDR3 here is CSVEPGQGYNEQFF. As DNA, the CDR3 is TGCAGCGTTGAACCGGGACAGGGCTACAATGAGCAGTTCTTC.

This sequence joins TRBV6-5 and TRBJ2-2; TRBD2 matches at 7 bases. Looked up from germline, CDR1 is MNHEY and CDR2 is SVGAGI. V lost 3 bases, J lost 7 bases, and 8 bases stayed unmatched. The CDR3 spans 15 residues. In DNA form, the CDR3 reads TGTGCCAGCAGTTATCCTAGCGGCGGGGACGGGGAGCTGTTTTTT. Its protein is CASSYPSGGDGELFF.

This clonotype has a handful of counts. This sequence joins TRBV6-1 and TRBJ1-1; no clear D. Germline V gene data show CDR1 as MNHNS and CDR2 as SASEGT. This CDR3 region has 12 residues. Trimming removed 7 bases from V and 5 bases from J, with 11 bases in between. CDR3: CASKAVPTEAFF. The CDR3 DNA sequence: TGTGCCAGCAAGGCAGTCCCAACTGAAGCTTTCTTT.

This clonotype was seen only a few times. The CDR3 coding sequence is TGTGCCAGCAGTTACCTCCGCTCATACTCCGTACAGGCCGGAGGGGGCTATCAGCCCCAGCATTTT. This codes for CASSYLRSYSVQAGGGYQPQHF. This chain connects TRBV6-6 to TRBJ1-5; 7 bases map to TRBD1. Germline CDR1 reads MNHNY; CDR2 reads SVGAGI (reference sequence). The CDR3 is made up of 22 amino acids. V was pared by 2 bases and J by 5 bases, with 27 bases of the junction left unmatched.

The chain recombines TRBV5-4 with TRBJ1-1, with a tentative D call TRBD1 (5 bases). The germline V and J ends were trimmed by 4 bases and 5 bases, with 15 bases remaining between them. The germline V gene has CDR1 SGHNT and CDR2 YYREEE (reference sequence). The CDR3 is 14 amino acids. As DNA, the CDR3 is TGTGCCAGCAGCGGCGGGGACTCCCTAACTGAAGCTTTCTTT. Translated: CASSGGDSLTEAFF. Together with reference TRBV5-4 and TRBJ1-1, the CDR3 gives the full variable domain: ETGVTQSPTHLIKTRGQQVTLRCSSQSGHNTVSWYQQALGQGPQFIFQYYREEENGRGNFPPRFSGLQFPNYSSELNVNALELDDSALYLCASSGGDSLTEAFFGQGTRLTVV.

The chain uses TRBV11-2 and TRBJ2-7; D may correspond to TRBD1 or TRBD2 (5 bases each). The CDR3 runs 14 residues. CDR1 is SGHAT, CDR2 FQNNGV, per germline. The V end lost 0 bases, the J end lost 2 bases, and 8 bases lay between the germline ends. DNA of the CDR3: TGTGCCAGCAGCTTAGAATGGGGGACCTACGAGCAGTACTTC. Its protein is CASSLEWGTYEQYF.

This clonotype was detected ten times or more. This chain links TRBV28 with TRBJ1-4; D is unclear. Germline CDR1 MDHEN, CDR2 SYDVKM. The CDR3 is 13 amino acids. The V gene lost 3 bases and the J gene lost 4 bases, with 6 bases spanning the gap. The CDR3 region is CASSFPDNEKLFF. CDR3 nucleotide sequence: TGTGCCAGCAGTTTCCCCGATAATGAAAAACTGTTTTTT.

The genes are TRBV9 and TRBJ1-2; 8 positions agree with TRBD1. In germline, CDR1 is SGDLS, CDR2 YYNGEE. Trimming at V came to 5 bases and at J to 7 bases, leaving 13 bases not matched to a gene. The CDR3 length is 15 residues. CDR3: CASSTGQGGWSGYTF. The CDR3 nucleotides are TGTGCCAGCAGTACCGGACAGGGAGGTTGGAGTGGCTACACCTTC.

This clonotype showed up many times. The rearrangement uses TRBV7-2 and TRBJ2-7; a possible D gene is TRBD2 (5 bases). The CDR3 is made up of 13 amino acids. The V end lost 2 bases, the J end lost 5 bases, and 10 bases lay between the germline ends. Germline V CDR1 and CDR2: SGHTA, FQGNSA. The CDR3 DNA reads TGTGCCAGCAGCTTATCCGGGGTGGACGAGCAGTACTTC. Encoded protein: CASSLSGVDEQYF.

This clonotype was recorded a few times. The genes are TRBV5-8 and TRBJ2-1; perhaps TRBD2 as D (5 bases). Germline values: CDR1 SGHTS, CDR2 YDEGEE. The length of the CDR3 is 12 residues. The V gene lost 4 bases and the J gene lost 8 bases, with 10 bases spanning the gap. CDR3: CASSLEDYEQFF. The CDR3, as DNA: TGTGCCAGCAGCCTGGAGGATTATGAGCAGTTCTTC.

This chain joins TRBV4-3 and TRBJ2-7; D call uncertain. Trimming took off 0 bases at V and 3 bases at J, with 12 bases between the two ends. This CDR3 is built from 15 residues. CDR1 and CDR2 (germline): LGHNA, YSLEER. This chain's CDR3 is CASSQEISEFYEQYF. CDR3 in DNA: TGCGCCAGCAGCCAAGAGATCTCCGAATTCTACGAGCAGTACTTC.

A note on this clonotype: The conserved final phenylalanine or tryptophan is absent from the CDR3, which likely points to a read error. J is TRBJ2-3 and V is TRBV7-9; D may be TRBD2 (5 bases). Germline-derived CDR1 and CDR2 are SEHNR and FQNEAQ (reference sequence). This CDR3 is 20 amino acids long. In DNA, the CDR3 is TGTGCCAGCAGCTTAGACTATCTTCAACAGACCGGGAAAAGAACAGAGACGCAGTATTTG. It specifies CASSLDYLQQTGKRTETQYL.

This clonotype showed up just once. The chain recombines TRBV4-3 with TRBJ2-3; 8 bases are a match to TRBD2. The CDR3 runs to 15 residues. Trimming removed 4 bases from V and 6 bases from J; junction bases left unmatched: 9. The V gene's germline CDR1 is LGHNA and CDR2 YSLEER. The CDR3 protein is CASSRGGGGLDTQYF. Written as DNA, the CDR3 is TGCGCCAGCAGCCGGGGTGGCGGGGGGTTGGATACGCAGTATTTT.

The chain employs TRBV12-3 or TRBV12-4 and TRBJ1-2; no definite D call. Between the trimmed V and J ends, which lost 10 bases and 5 bases, there was a span of 17 bases. The CDR3 consists of 13 residues. CDR3 nucleotides: TGTGCCAACGCGTTAGGGATAGGGTATGGCTACACCTTC. Its translation is CANALGIGYGYTF.

The V and J genes are TRBV7-9 and TRBJ1-6; TRBD1 agrees at 9 bases. Per the germline V gene, CDR1 is SEHNR and CDR2 is FQNEAQ (reference sequence). With V trimmed by 5 bases and J by 7 bases, 6 bases remained unmatched. CDR3 length: 15 amino acids. In DNA form, the CDR3 reads TGTGCCAGCAGCGCCCGGACAGGGGAAAATTCACCCCTCCACTTT. The encoded protein is CASSARTGENSPLHF.

There are a few counts of this clonotype. V gene TRBV14 combines with J gene TRBJ1-1; tentatively, D is TRBD1 (5 bases). Germline loops: CDR1 SGHDN, CDR2 FVKESK. The CDR3 runs to 15 residues. V gave up 4 bases and J gave up 1 base, with 13 bases separating them. The CDR3 sequence: CASSPVGQGNTEAFF. Here the CDR3 DNA reads TGTGCCAGCAGCCCGGTGGGGCAGGGGAACACTGAAGCTTTCTTT. Variable domain in full (rest from reference TRBV14 and TRBJ1-1): EAGVTQFPSHSVIEKGQTVTLRCDPISGHDNLYWYRRVMGKEIKFLLHFVKESKQDESGMPNNRFLAERTGGTYSTLKVQPAELEDSGVYFCASSPVGQGNTEAFFGQGTRLTVV.

This clonotype was found many times. This chain joins TRBV7-2 and TRBJ2-7, with 8 bases matching TRBD2. Germline CDR1 reads SGHTA; CDR2 reads FQGNSA. The CDR3 covers 15 residues. The V gene end was trimmed by 5 bases and the J gene end by 5 bases; junction bases not matched to a gene: 11. The DNA for the CDR3 is TGTGCCAGCAGCCCCGGGGTAGCGGGGTTTCACGAGCAGTACTTC. It codes for CASSPGVAGFHEQYF. The entire variable domain, with the rest obtained from reference TRBV7-2 and TRBJ2-7, is as follows: GAGVSQSPSNKVTEKGKDVELRCDPISGHTALYWYRQSLGQGLEFLIYFQGNSAPDKSGLPSDRFSAERTGGSVSTLTIQRTQQEDSAVYLCASSPGVAGFHEQYFGPGTRLTVT.

At least ten counts were recorded for this clonotype. This sequence joins TRBV7-8 and TRBJ2-7, with D possibly matching TRBD2 (5 bases). The ends were cut back, 0 bases at V and 2 bases at J, with 20 bases in the middle. Germline V gene sequence: CDR1 SGHVS, CDR2 FQNEAQ. The CDR3 has 18 amino acids. In DNA, the CDR3 is TGTGCCAGCAGCTTAGCGGCCCACGATCCGGGGTTTGCCTACGAGCAGTACTTC. This encodes CASSLAAHDPGFAYEQYF.

This clonotype was found a few times. J is TRBJ2-5 and V is TRBV12-3 or TRBV12-4; D is uncertain. The length of the CDR3 is 13 residues. Between the trimmed V and J ends, which lost 6 bases and 2 bases, there was a span of 10 bases. CDR3 bases: TGTGCCAGCAGGCAGGCAGATCAAGAGACCCAGTACTTC. This codes for CASRQADQETQYF.

The chain uses TRBV2 and TRBJ1-1, with TRBD1 matching over 7 bases. CDR1 and CDR2 (germline): SNHLY, FYNNEI. The CDR3 has 12 residues. V lost 7 bases, J lost 7 bases, and 6 bases stayed unmatched. The CDR3 DNA follows: TGTGCCAGCACCGGGACAGCCGGTGAAGCTTTCTTT. Protein product: CASTGTAGEAFF. The full variable domain, completed using reference TRBV2 and TRBJ1-1, is EPEVTQTPSHQVTQMGQEVILRCVPISNHLYFYWYRQILGQKVEFLVSFYNNEISEKSEIFDDQFSVERPDGSNFTLKIRSTKLEDSAMYFCASTGTAGEAFFGQGTRLTVV.

Remarks on this clonotype: Likely a read error: the CDR3 ends without its conserved phenylalanine or tryptophan. The J gene is TRBJ1-5, the V gene TRBV7-2, with D hard to call. Trimming pared 5 bases from V and 0 bases from J, leaving 8 bases between. CDR3 length: 14 residues. Germline V CDR1 and CDR2: SGHTA, FQGNSA. The DNA of the CDR3 is TGTGCCAGCAGCCCAGAATATAGCAATCAGCCCCAGCATTGT. Protein product: CASSPEYSNQPQHC.

This clonotype came up a few times. CDR3 loop: CASSPTQGDQPQHF. The CDR3 region has the DNA TGTGCCAGCTCACCAACCCAGGGCGATCAGCCCCAGCATTTT. This chain links TRBV18 with TRBJ1-5; D is perhaps TRBD1 (5 bases). V was cut by 2 bases and J by 5 bases, with 10 bases left in between. From germline, CDR1 is KGHSH and CDR2 LQKENI. The CDR3 is made up of 14 amino acids.

This clonotype appeared many times. This sequence joins TRBV7-8 and TRBJ2-1; D is unresolved. Trimming removed 4 bases at V and 8 bases at J, with 12 bases between. The CDR3 spans 13 residues. CDR1 SGHVS and CDR2 FQNEAQ come from the germline V gene. CDR3 bases: TGTGCCAGCAGCTACCTTAGGTTCGATGAGCAGTTCTTC. As protein: CASSYLRFDEQFF.

The chain is built from TRBV20-1 and TRBJ2-5; tentatively, D is TRBD1 or TRBD2 (5 bases each). Germline CDR1 and CDR2: DFQATT and SNEGSKA (reference sequence). Trimming removed 1 base from V and 0 bases from J, with 12 bases in between. This CDR3 region has 15 residues. The CDR3 protein is CSARVGATYQETQYF. CDR3 coding DNA: TGCAGTGCTAGAGTCGGGGCGACGTACCAAGAGACCCAGTACTTC.

The chain combines TRBV19 with TRBJ1-1; D remains unclear. CDR1 and CDR2 (germline): LNHDA, SQIVND (reference sequence). Trimming left V 7 bases short and J 2 bases short, with 17 bases between. This CDR3 region has 15 residues. The CDR3 is CASTVGPFTNTEAFF. CDR3 DNA: TGTGCCAGTACAGTCGGGCCTTTTACTAACACTGAAGCTTTCTTT.

V and J are TRBV7-9 and TRBJ1-5, with a weak D call TRBD1 (5 bases). V lost 1 base to trimming and J lost 2 bases, with 9 bases between them. The germline gives CDR1 SEHNR, CDR2 FQNEAQ (reference sequence). The CDR3 sequence is 15 residues long. CDR3 bases: TGTGCCAGCAGCTTAGGGGGCGAGGGCAATCAGCCCCAGCATTTT. It codes for CASSLGGEGNQPQHF.

This chain uses TRBV14 with TRBJ2-3, with D possibly TRBD2 on 7 matching bases. The ends were cut back, 3 bases at V and 0 bases at J, with 13 bases in the middle. Germline V gene lookup returns CDR1 SGHDN and CDR2 FVKESK. There are 16 residues in the CDR3. The DNA for the CDR3 is TGTGCCAGCAGCCAGAGGGGGGGACTGAGCACAGATACGCAGTATTTT. This codes for CASSQRGGLSTDTQYF.

This chain uses TRBV30 with TRBJ1-2, with D possibly being TRBD1 (5 bases). The ends were cut back, 1 base at V and 7 bases at J, with 7 bases in the middle. Germline V gene data show CDR1 as GTSNPN and CDR2 as SVGIG (reference sequence). The CDR3 consists of 11 residues. The CDR3 nucleotides are TGTGCCTGGAGTGCTGGGGCTGGCTACACCTTC. Translation gives CAWSAGAGYTF.

The rearrangement uses TRBV7-9 and TRBJ1-5, with 8 bases matching TRBD1. V shed 6 bases, J shed 4 bases, and the junction held 5 bases outside the gene matches. Germline lookup yields CDR1 SEHNR and CDR2 FQNEAQ (reference sequence). This CDR3 region has 14 residues. CDR3 sequence reads: CASSNTGGNQPQHF. CDR3 DNA sequence: TGTGCCAGCAGTAATACAGGGGGAAATCAGCCCCAGCATTTT.